Sequencing of this TCR beta chain was carried out in a study of blood T cell repertoires in COVID-19 (dated by TCRdb to about 2020). Study-level background: The collaborator samples originated in the United States, Italy and Spain and spanned the acute and convalescent phases of COVID-19. Subjects who had been exposed to COVID-19, were actively infected with it, or had recovered from it provided the deeply sampled blood TCRbeta repertoires that made up the dataset. The prospective study material was composed of cDNA or gDNA derived from T cells, B-cell-depleted T cells, or PBMCs. The repertoires were made available in a free public database intended to serve as a resource for research on the immune response to SARS-CoV-2. The samples were drawn from the first 160 participants of the ongoing ImmuneRACE study and from 1,200 or so subjects provided by 6 global collaborators. HLA class I and class II types, where available, came from metadata supplied by the sample provider rather than from assay-based typing. A de-identified subject ID, COVID-19 status, age in years and sex were almost always included in the sample metadata. Results the study describes overall, beyond this receptor: How much clinical and demographic metadata was included differed by source and by participant, and the metadata was provided uncurated.

The CDR3 measures 20 amino acids from cysteine to phenylalanine. The DNA shown is the 60-base CDR3, in frame from base 1. V and J are truncated by 1 base and 0 bases respectively, leaving an intervening sequence of 25 bases. Per the germline V gene, SGDLS is the CDR1 and YYNGEE is the CDR2. Comments on this clone: The antigen it recognizes is unknown. No much larger clone is present one base from it, and per-base qualities are unavailable.

TCRbeta CDR3 regions were amplified from genomic DNA by means of the immunoSEQ Assay, a bias-controlled multiplex PCR. As for the original processing: Within the assay, amplification of reference gene primers was used to estimate how many nucleated cells each sample contained. To quantify the absolute abundance of each unique TCRbeta CDR3 rearrangement, sequence reads were collapsed and filtered. For each sample, productive Simpson clonality was calculated as the square root of Simpson's diversity index across productive rearrangements. The clones in this table, taken by TCRdb from immuneACCESS, are in-frame only. Not every clone is retained; where verified, under half of the shortfall comes from an unresolved V gene, and the cause of the rest is unknown. V and J calls and clone size follow that table, whereas D and trimming were derived from the DNA. Counted in this sample were about 20,000 clones; around 88% of them appeared once. Together, the top ten hold approximately 7.5% of the sample.

Whole blood was collected in K2EDTA tubes by collaborating institutions according to the institutions' own protocols. For TCRbeta analysis, collaborators shipped samples in one of three forms: frozen whole blood, isolated PBMCs, or DNA extracted from either of those sample types. The sequence joins TRBV9 to TRBJ1-2; a tentative D call is TRBD1 (6 bases match). Source material: peripheral blood. This TCR was sampled from a woman aged 55-70 years with active COVID-19. The base sequence is TGTGCCAGCAGCGTAAGCCCGGGGATCTCAGGGGATAGAGCTAACTATGGCTACACCTTC. Its protein is CASSVSPGISGDRANYGYTF.